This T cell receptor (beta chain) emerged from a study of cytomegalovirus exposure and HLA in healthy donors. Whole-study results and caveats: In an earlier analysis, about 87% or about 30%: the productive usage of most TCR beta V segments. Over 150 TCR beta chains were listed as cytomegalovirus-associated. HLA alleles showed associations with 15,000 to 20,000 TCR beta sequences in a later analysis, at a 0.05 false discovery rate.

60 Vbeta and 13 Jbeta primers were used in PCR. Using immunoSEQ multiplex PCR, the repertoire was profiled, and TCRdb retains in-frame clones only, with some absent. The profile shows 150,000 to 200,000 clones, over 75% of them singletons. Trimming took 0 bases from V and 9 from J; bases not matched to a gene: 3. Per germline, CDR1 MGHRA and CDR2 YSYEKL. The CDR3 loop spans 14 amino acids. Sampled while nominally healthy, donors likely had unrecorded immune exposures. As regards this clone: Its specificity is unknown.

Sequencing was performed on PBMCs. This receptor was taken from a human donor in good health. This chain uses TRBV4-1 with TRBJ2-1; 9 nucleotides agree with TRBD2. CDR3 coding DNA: TGCGCCAGCAGCCAAGAGGGAGCGGGGGGTGAGCAGTTCTTC. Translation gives CASSQEGAGGEQFF.